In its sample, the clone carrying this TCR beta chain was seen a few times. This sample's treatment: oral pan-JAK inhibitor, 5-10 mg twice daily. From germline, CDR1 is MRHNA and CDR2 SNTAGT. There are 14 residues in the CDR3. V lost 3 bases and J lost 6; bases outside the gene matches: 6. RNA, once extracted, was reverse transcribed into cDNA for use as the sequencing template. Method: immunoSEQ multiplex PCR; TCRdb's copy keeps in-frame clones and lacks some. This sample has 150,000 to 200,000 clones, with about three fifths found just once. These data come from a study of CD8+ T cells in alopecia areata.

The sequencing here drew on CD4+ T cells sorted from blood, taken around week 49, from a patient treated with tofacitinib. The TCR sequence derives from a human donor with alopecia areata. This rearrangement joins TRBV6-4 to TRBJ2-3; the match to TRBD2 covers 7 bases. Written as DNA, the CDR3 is TGTGCCAGCAGTGAAGACCTAGCGGCGGATACGCAGTATTTT. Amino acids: CASSEDLAADTQYF.